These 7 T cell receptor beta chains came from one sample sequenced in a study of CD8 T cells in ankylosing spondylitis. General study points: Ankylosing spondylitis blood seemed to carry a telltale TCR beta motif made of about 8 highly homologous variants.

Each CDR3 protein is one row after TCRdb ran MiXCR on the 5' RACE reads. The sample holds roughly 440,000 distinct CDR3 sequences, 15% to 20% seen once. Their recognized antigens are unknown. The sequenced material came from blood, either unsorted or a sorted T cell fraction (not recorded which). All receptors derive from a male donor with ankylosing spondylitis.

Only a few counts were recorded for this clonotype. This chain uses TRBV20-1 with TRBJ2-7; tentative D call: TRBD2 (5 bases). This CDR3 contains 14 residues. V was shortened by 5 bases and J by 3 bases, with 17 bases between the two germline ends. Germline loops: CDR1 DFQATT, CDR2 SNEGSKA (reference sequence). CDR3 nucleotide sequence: TGCAGTGCTCCAGCTGGCCTAGCCGACTACGAGCAGTACTTC. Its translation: CSAPAGLADYEQYF.

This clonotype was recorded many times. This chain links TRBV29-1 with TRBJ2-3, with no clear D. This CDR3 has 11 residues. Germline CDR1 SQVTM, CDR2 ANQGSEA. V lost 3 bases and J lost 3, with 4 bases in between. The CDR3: CSVELTDTQYF. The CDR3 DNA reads TGCAGCGTTGAGTTGACAGATACGCAGTATTTT.

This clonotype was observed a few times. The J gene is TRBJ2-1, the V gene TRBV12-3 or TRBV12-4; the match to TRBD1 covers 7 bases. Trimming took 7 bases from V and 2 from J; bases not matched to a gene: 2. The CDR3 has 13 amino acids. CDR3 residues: CASNDRAYNEQFF. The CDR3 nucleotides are TGTGCCAGCAACGACAGGGCCTACAATGAGCAGTTCTTC.

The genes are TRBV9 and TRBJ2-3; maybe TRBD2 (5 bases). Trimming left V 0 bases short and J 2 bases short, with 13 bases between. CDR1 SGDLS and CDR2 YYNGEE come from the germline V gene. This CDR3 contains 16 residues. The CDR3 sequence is CASSVGGSGNTDTQYF. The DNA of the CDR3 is TGTGCCAGCAGCGTAGGAGGGAGTGGAAACACAGATACGCAGTATTTT.

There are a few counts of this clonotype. The CDR3 spells CASSYSTRQAGTYEQYF. The CDR3 DNA follows: TGTGCCAGCAGTTACTCGACCCGGCAAGCGGGGACCTACGAGCAGTACTTC. The V call is TRBV6-2 or TRBV6-3, the J call TRBJ2-7; 7 nucleotides align to TRBD2. The CDR3 has 17 residues. The germline CDR1 and CDR2 sequences are MNHEY and SVGEGT. V lost 0 bases to trimming and J lost 2 bases; unmatched junction nucleotides: 10.

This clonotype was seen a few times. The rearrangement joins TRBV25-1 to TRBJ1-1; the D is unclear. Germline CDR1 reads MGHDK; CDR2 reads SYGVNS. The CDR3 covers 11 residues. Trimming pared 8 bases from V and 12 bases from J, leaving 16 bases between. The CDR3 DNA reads TGTGCCAGCGGAGACCGCAGGCGACCTTTCTTT. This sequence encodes CASGDRRRPFF.

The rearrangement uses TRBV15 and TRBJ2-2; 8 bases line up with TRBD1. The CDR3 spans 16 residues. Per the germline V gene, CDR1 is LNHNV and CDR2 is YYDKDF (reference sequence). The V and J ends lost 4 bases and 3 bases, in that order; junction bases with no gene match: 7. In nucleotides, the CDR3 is TGTGCCACCAGCAAGACAGGGGCCCTCGACACCGGGGAGCTGTTTTTT. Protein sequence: CATSKTGALDTGELFF.